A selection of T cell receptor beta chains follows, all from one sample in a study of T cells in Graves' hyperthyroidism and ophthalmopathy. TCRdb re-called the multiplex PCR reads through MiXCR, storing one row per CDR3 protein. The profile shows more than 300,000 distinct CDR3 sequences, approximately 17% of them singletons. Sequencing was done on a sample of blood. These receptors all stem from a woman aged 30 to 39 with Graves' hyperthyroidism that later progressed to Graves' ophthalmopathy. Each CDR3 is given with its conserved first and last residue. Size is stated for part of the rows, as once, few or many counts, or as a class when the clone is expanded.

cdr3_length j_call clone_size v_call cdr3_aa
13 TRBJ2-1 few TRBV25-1 CASRDRGDNEQFF
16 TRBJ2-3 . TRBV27 CASNLQLAGGPDTQYF
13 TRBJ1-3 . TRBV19 CASSTRARNTIYF
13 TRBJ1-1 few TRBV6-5 CASSYLQGDEAFF
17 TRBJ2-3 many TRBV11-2 CASSLLTGPASTDTQYF
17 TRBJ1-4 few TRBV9 CASSPGTGGATNEKLFF
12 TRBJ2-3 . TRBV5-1 CASRAGGGTQYF
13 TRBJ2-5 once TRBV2 CATKNRGHETQYF
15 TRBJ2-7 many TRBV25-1 CASSAPMDRGYEQYF
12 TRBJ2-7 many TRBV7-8 CASSPDRGEQYF
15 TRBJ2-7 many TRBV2 CASGAELAGAYEQYF
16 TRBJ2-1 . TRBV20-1 CSARDVGGPSYNEQFF
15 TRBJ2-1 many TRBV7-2 CASSPRGRGNNEQFF
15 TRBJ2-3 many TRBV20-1 CSARVYGGLTDTQYF
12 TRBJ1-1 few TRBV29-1 CSVVDGETEAFF
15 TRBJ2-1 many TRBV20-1 CSARGVWESYNEQFF
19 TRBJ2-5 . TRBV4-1 CASSPIGRWGQGVQETQYF
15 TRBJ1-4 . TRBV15 CATSRDRAGNEKLFF
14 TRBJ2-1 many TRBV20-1 CSASQAGGYNEQFF
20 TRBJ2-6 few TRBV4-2 CASSQDTVQGVWPGANVLTF
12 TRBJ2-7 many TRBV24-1 CATSDRDYEQYF
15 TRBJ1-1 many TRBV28 CASSPGHWVNTEAFF